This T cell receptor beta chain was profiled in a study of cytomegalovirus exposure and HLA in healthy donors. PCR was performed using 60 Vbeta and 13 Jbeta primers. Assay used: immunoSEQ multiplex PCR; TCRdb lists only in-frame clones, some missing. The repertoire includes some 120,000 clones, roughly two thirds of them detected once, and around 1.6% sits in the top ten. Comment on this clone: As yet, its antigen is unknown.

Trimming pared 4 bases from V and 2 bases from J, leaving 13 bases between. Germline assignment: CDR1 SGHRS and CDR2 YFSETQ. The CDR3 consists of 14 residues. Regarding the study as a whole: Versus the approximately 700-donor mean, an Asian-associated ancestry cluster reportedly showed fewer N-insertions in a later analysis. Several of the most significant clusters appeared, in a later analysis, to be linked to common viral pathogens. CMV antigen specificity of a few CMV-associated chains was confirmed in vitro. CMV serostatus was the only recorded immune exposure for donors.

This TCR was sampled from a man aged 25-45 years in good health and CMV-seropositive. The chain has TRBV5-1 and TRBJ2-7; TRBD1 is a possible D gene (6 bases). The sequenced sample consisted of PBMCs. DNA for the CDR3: TGCGCCAGCAGCCTTCGGACAGCAGCCTACGAGCAGTACTTC. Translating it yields CASSLRTAAYEQYF.